Reported below is one T cell receptor (beta chain). The sample is drawn from a study of blood T cell repertoires in COVID-19. As for the study in general: T cells, B-cell-depleted T cells, or PBMCs supplied cDNA or gDNA.

CDR1 SGHKS and CDR2 YYEKEE come from the germline V gene (reference sequence). The CDR3 is 15 amino acids. V dropped 3 bases and J dropped 3 bases, with 13 bases sitting between them. Original analysis: How many nucleated cells were present was estimated from reference gene primer amplification. Only in-frame clones appear in the TCRdb table, and some are missing; sequencing was by immunoSEQ multiplex PCR. V, J and clone size were drawn from that table, and D and trimming were deduced from the DNA. The table includes about 90,000 clones, 85% detected once. The material sequenced was peripheral blood. V and J are TRBV5-5 and TRBJ2-1; D gene ambiguous. The sequence derives from a woman in her seventies with active or convalescent COVID-19. CDR3 nucleotides: TGTGCCAGCAGCTCGGCGGTTGGCCTCTACAATGAGCAGTTCTTC. Its protein is CASSSAVGLYNEQFF.